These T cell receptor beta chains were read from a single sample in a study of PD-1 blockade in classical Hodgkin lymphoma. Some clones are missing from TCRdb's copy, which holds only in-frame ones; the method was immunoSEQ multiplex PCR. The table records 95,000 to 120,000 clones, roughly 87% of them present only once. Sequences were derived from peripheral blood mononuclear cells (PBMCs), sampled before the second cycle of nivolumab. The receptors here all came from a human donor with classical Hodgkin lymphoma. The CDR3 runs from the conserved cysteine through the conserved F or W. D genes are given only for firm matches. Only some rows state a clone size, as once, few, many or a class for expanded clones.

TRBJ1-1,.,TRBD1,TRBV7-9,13,CASTPGGGTEAFF,TGTGCCAGCACCCCAGGGGGAGGGACTGAAGCTTTCTTT
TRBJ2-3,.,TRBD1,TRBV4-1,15,CASSWRTGPLDTQYF,TGCGCCAGCAGCTGGCGGACAGGCCCACTCGATACGCAGTATTTT
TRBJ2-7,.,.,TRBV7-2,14,CASSSPLRIYEQYF,TGTGCCAGCAGCTCCCCATTGAGGATCTACGAGCAGTACTTC
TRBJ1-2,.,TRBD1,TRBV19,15,CASSPGTGGNYGYTF,TGTGCCAGTAGCCCCGGGACAGGGGGTAACTATGGCTACACCTTC
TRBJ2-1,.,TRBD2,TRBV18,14,CASSRTSGSDEQFF,TGTGCCAGCTCACGGACTAGCGGGAGCGATGAGCAGTTCTTC
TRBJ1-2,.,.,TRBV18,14,CASSPRAGDYGYTF,TGTGCCAGCTCACCACGGGCCGGGGACTATGGCTACACCTTC
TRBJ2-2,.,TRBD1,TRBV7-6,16,CASSSSGTGVTGELFF,TGTGCCAGCAGCTCATCCGGGACAGGGGTTACCGGGGAGCTGTTTTTT
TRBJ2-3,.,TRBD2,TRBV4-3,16,CASSQGTSGNGDTQYF,TGCGCCAGCAGCCAAGGGACTAGCGGGAACGGGGATACGCAGTATTTT
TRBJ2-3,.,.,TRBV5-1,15,CASSLAGTSTDTQYF,TGCGCCAGCAGCTTGGCTGGGACGAGCACAGATACGCAGTATTTT
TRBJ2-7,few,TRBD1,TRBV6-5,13,CASSPGQPYEQYF,TGTGCCAGCAGTCCGGGACAGCCCTACGAGCAGTACTTC
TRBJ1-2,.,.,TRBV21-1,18,CASSKAPFPRDRDGCYTF,TGTGCCAGCAGCAAAGCCCCGTTTCCCCGGGACAGGGATGGATGCTACACCTTC
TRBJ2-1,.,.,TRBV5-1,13,CASHQFTEAEQFF,TGCGCCAGCCACCAATTTACGGAGGCTGAGCAGTTCTTC
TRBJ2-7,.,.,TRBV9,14,CASSAGRDRYEQYF,TGTGCCAGCAGCGCCGGTCGGGACCGGTACGAGCAGTACTTC
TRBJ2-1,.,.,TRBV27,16,CASSLKWDGSYNEQFF,TGTGCCAGCAGCCTTAAGTGGGACGGCTCCTACAATGAGCAGTTCTTC
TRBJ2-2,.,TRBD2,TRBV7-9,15,CASSRDGRATGELFF,TGTGCCAGCAGCCGGGACGGGAGGGCCACCGGGGAGCTGTTTTTT
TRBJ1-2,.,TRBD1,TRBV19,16,CASSDRGFFVMHGYTF,TGTGCCAGCTCCGACAGGGGGTTTTTTGTTATGCATGGCTACACCTTC
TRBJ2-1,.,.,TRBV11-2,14,CASKMEQPYNEQFF,TGTGCCAGCAAGATGGAGCAGCCCTACAATGAGCAGTTCTTC
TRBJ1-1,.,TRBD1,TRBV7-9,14,CASSFGTGFTEAFF,TGTGCCAGCAGCTTCGGGACAGGGTTCACTGAAGCTTTCTTT
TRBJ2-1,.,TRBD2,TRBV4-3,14,CASSQSGRASEQFF,TGCGCCAGCAGCCAAAGCGGGAGGGCCAGTGAGCAGTTCTTC
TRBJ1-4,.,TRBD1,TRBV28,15,CASSLGTGSNEKLFF,TGTGCCAGCAGTCTCGGGACAGGGTCTAATGAAAAACTGTTTTTT
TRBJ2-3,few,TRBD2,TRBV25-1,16,CASSRTSGSGADTQYF,TGTGCCAGCAGCCGGACTAGCGGGAGTGGGGCAGATACGCAGTATTTT
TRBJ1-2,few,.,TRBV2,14,CASSGTASNYGYTF,TGTGCCAGCAGCGGGACTGCTTCTAACTATGGCTACACCTTC
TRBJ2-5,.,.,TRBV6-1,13,CASSEEDGETQYF,TGTGCCAGCAGCGAAGAGGACGGCGAGACCCAGTACTTC
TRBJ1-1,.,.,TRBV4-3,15,CASSPAGGPNTEAFF,TGCGCCAGCAGCCCCGCCGGGGGCCCGAACACTGAAGCTTTCTTT
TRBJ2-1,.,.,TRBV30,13,CAWSASTYNEQFF,TGTGCCTGGAGTGCGTCGACCTACAATGAGCAGTTCTTC
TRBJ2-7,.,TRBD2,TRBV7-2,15,CASSLARGSAYEQYF,TGTGCCAGCAGCTTAGCGCGGGGGTCGGCGTACGAGCAGTACTTC
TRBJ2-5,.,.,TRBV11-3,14,CASSPRAFGETQYF,TGTGCCAGCAGCCCCCGGGCTTTCGGGGAGACCCAGTACTTC
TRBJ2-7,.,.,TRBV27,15,CASSLSSTGTYEQYF,TGCGCCAGCAGTTTATCATCGACAGGTACCTACGAGCAGTACTTC
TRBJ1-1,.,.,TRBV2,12,CASRWGATEAFF,TGTGCCAGCAGGTGGGGGGCCACTGAAGCTTTCTTT
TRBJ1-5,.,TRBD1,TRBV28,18,CASSWGEGASFSNQPQHF,TGTGCCAGCAGTTGGGGGGAGGGGGCTTCGTTTAGCAATCAGCCCCAGCATTTT
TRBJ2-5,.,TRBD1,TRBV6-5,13,CASRSTGLETQYF,TGTGCCAGCAGATCGACAGGGCTTGAGACCCAGTACTTC
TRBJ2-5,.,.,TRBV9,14,CASSVGTGQETQYF,TGTGCCAGCAGCGTAGGGACTGGGCAAGAGACCCAGTACTTC
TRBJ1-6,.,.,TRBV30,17,CAWSVTIKSSYNSPLHF,TGTGCCTGGAGTGTAACGATTAAGAGCTCCTATAATTCACCCCTCCACTTT
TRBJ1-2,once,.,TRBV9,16,CASSVDVTGQNYGYTF,TGTGCCAGCAGCGTAGATGTCACAGGGCAAAACTATGGCTACACCTTC
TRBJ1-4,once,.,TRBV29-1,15,CSCDTGGQDNEKLFF,TGCAGCTGCGATACGGGAGGACAAGATAATGAAAAACTGTTTTTT
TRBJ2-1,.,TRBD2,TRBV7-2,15,CASSPTSGSFHEQFF,TGTGCCAGCAGCCCGACTAGCGGGAGTTTCCATGAGCAGTTCTTC
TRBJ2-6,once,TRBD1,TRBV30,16,CAWGAKGASGANVLTF,TGTGCCTGGGGGGCGAAGGGGGCCTCTGGGGCCAACGTCCTGACTTTC
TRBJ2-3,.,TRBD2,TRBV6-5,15,CASSRTSGRSDTQYF,TGTGCCAGCAGCAGGACTAGCGGGAGGTCAGATACGCAGTATTTT
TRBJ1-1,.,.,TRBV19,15,CASRPGGRRNTEAFF,TGTGCCAGTAGGCCGGGGGGGAGGCGGAACACTGAAGCTTTCTTT
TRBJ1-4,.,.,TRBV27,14,CASSFSRANEKLFF,TGTGCCAGCAGTTTTTCGAGGGCGAATGAAAAACTGTTTTTT
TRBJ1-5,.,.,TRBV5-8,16,CASSPAWRPGHQPQHF,TGTGCCAGCAGCCCAGCTTGGAGGCCGGGACATCAGCCCCAGCATTTT
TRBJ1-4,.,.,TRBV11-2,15,CASSQGGRFNEKLFF,TGTGCCAGCAGCCAAGGGGGGAGATTTAATGAAAAACTGTTTTTT
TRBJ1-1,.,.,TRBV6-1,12,CASSEGVAEAFF,TGTGCCAGCAGTGAAGGAGTGGCTGAAGCTTTCTTT
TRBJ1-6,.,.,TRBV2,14,CASTRRDMGSPLHF,TGTGCCAGCACTCGGCGGGACATGGGTTCACCCCTCCACTTT
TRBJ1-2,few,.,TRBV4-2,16,CASSQDLRGASYGYTF,TGTGCCAGCAGCCAAGATCTAAGGGGCGCAAGCTATGGCTACACCTTC
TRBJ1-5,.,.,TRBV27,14,CASSLQGSNQPQHF,TGTGCCAGCAGTTTACAGGGGTCTAATCAGCCCCAGCATTTT
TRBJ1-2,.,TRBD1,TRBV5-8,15,CASSFVTGTGYGYTF,TGTGCCAGCAGCTTCGTAACCGGGACAGGGTATGGCTACACCTTC
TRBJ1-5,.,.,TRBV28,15,CASSLPGLNSGPQHF,TGTGCCAGCAGTTTACCCGGACTTAACTCGGGGCCCCAGCATTTT
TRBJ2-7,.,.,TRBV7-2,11,CASSLVDEQYF,TGTGCCAGCAGCTTAGTGGACGAGCAGTACTTC
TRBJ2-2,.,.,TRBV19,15,CASSIQGWNTGELFF,TGTGCCAGTAGTATCCAAGGATGGAACACCGGGGAGCTGTTTTTT
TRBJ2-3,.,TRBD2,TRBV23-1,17,CASSHFLAGVLEDTQYF,TGCGCCAGCAGTCACTTCCTGGCGGGAGTGCTAGAAGATACGCAGTATTTT
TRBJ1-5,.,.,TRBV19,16,CASSMRGAYSNQPQHF,TGTGCCAGTAGTATGAGGGGAGCATATAGCAATCAGCCCCAGCATTTT
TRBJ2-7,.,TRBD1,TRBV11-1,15,CASSSPGTGSYEQYF,TGTGCCAGCAGCTCGCCCGGGACAGGTTCGTACGAGCAGTACTTC
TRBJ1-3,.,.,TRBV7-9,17,CASSLGEGRSSGNTIYF,TGTGCCAGCAGCTTAGGAGAGGGACGGAGCTCTGGAAACACCATATATTTT
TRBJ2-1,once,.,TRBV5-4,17,CASSSGYGAESVNEQFF,TGTGCCAGCAGCTCCGGGTACGGGGCCGAGTCCGTCAATGAGCAGTTCTTC
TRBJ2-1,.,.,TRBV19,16,CASSNGRTHLSNEQFF,TGTGCCAGTAGTAATGGTAGGACGCATCTTTCCAATGAGCAGTTCTTC
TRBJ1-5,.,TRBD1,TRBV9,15,CASSVDGTENQPQHF,TGTGCCAGCAGCGTAGATGGGACAGAAAATCAGCCCCAGCATTTT
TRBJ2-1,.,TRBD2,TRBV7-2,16,CASSSPGTSGYNEQFF,TGTGCCAGCAGCTCCCCCGGGACTAGCGGGTACAATGAGCAGTTCTTC